This T cell receptor (beta chain) was sequenced for a study of T cell changes during pregnancy in multiple sclerosis. The method was immunoSEQ multiplex PCR; TCRdb's version includes in-frame clones alone and lacks a portion of them. The repertoire holds over 50,000 clones, with around 90% as singletons. From germline, CDR1 is MNHNS and CDR2 SASEGT. V lost 2 bases and J 0 bases, leaving 16 bases between the germline ends. This CDR3 comprises 17 residues. The sample here was peripheral blood, taken in the first trimester of pregnancy. This receptor was taken from a female donor with multiple sclerosis, enrolled in a pregnancy study. The chain has TRBV6-1 and TRBJ1-1; a possible D gene is TRBD1 (6 bases). The CDR3 loop reads CASSERGWGLVNTEAFF. DNA of the CDR3: TGTGCCAGCAGTGAAAGGGGCTGGGGGCTGGTGAACACTGAAGCTTTCTTT.